What follows are 29 T cell receptor beta chains derived from one specimen sequenced in a study of blood T cell repertoires in COVID-19. Data came from immunoSEQ multiplex PCR; TCRdb stores just in-frame clones and leaves some out. This sample yields 100,000 or so clones, of which around 87% are seen a single time; around a tenth belongs to the top ten. The sample comprised peripheral blood. Receptor source: a woman between 25 and 40 years old with acute or convalescent COVID-19.

The CDR3 nucleotides are TGTGCCAGCAGCTTAGGCGGGGGGCCCCTCTGGGCCAACGTCCTGACTTTC. Translated: CASSLGGGPLWANVLTF. The chain uses TRBV7-7 and TRBJ2-6; 8 nucleotides match TRBD2. Germline loops: CDR1 SSHAT, CDR2 FNYEAQ (reference sequence). The CDR3 is 17 residues long. J was trimmed by 5 bases and V by 1 base; bases with no gene match: 7.

This sequence joins TRBV5-1 and TRBJ2-7, with 8 bases that match TRBD2. The CDR3 runs to 15 residues. Unmatched junction bases numbered 8, after V lost 4 bases and J lost 2 bases. Germline V gives CDR1 SGHRS, CDR2 YFSETQ. The CDR3 is CASSKTSGGPYEQYF. CDR3 nucleotides: TGCGCCAGCAGCAAAACAAGCGGGGGCCCCTACGAGCAGTACTTC.

There are a few counts of this clone. This sequence joins TRBV7-8 and TRBJ2-5, with 15 bases lining up with TRBD2. CDR1 and CDR2 from the germline V gene are SGHVS and FQNEAQ. V lost 5 bases and J lost 4; bases outside the gene matches: 2. CDR3 length: 15 amino acids. CDR3 residues: CASSEGLAGGETQYF. The CDR3 nucleotides are TGTGCCAGCAGCGAGGGACTAGCGGGGGGAGAGACCCAGTACTTC.

This clone has just a few counts. The chain employs TRBV25-1 and TRBJ1-2; D gene ambiguous. Germline V lookup: CDR1 MGHDK, CDR2 SYGVNS. The CDR3 extends over 12 amino acids. V was shortened by 6 bases and J by 7 bases, with 12 bases between the two germline ends. CDR3 nucleotides: TGTGCCAGCAGCAAGACTCTCGGTGGCTACACCTTC. Its translation: CASSKTLGGYTF.

The chain joins TRBV6-5 to TRBJ1-4, with D possibly being TRBD1 (5 bases). CDR3 size: 16 residues. V lost 1 base, J lost 8 bases, and 17 bases lay in between. Per germline, CDR1 MNHEY and CDR2 SVGAGI. The CDR3 here is CASSYLSGGTPEKLFF. DNA for the CDR3: TGTGCCAGCAGTTACTTGAGCGGGGGAACGCCCGAAAAACTGTTTTTT.

The rearrangement links TRBV5-1 to TRBJ1-6; 7 bases align to TRBD1. Germline V gene sequence: CDR1 SGHRS, CDR2 YFSETQ. The CDR3 runs to 15 residues. V dropped 0 bases and J dropped 6; count of bases not matched to a gene: 3. The CDR3 sequence is CASSLGTGPNSPLHF. CDR3 bases: TGCGCCAGCAGCTTGGGGACAGGCCCTAATTCACCCCTCCACTTT.

The chain uses TRBV3-1 (or the pseudogene TRBV3-2) and TRBJ2-1; TRBD2 agrees at 10 bases. Germline-derived CDR1 and CDR2 are LGHDT and YNNKEL (reference sequence). With 3 bases clipped from V and 9 bases from J, the junction kept 2 bases outside the gene matches. The CDR3 loop spans 13 amino acids. DNA for the CDR3: TGTGCCAGCAGCCAGGGACTAGCGACTGAGCAGTTCTTC. Amino acids: CASSQGLATEQFF.

The chain uses TRBV29-1 and TRBJ1-1; TRBD1 is a possible D gene (5 bases). CDR3 length: 12 amino acids. Trimming stripped 7 bases from V and 1 base from J, with 10 bases between. The germline V gene has CDR1 SQVTM and CDR2 ANQGSEA. CDR3 residues: CSGGHQNTEAFF. DNA for the CDR3: TGCAGCGGTGGACACCAGAACACTGAAGCTTTCTTT.

This clone was recorded once. The chain carries TRBV10-3 and TRBJ2-7; D remains unclear. The CDR3 is 15 amino acids. Germline assignment: CDR1 ENHRY and CDR2 SYGVKD. V lost 1 base, J lost 0 bases, and 10 bases lay in between. CDR3: CAISEYPGASYEQYF. DNA of the CDR3: TGTGCCATCAGTGAGTACCCAGGTGCCTCCTACGAGCAGTACTTC.

The CDR3 loop reads CASSLPPRGRAFF. CDR3 nucleotide sequence: TGTGCCAGCAGTTTACCCCCCCGGGGGAGAGCTTTCTTT. The chain couples TRBV12-3 or TRBV12-4 to TRBJ1-1; a weak D match, TRBD1 (5 bases). The CDR3 has 13 residues. The V end was cut by 2 bases, the J end by 10 bases, with 14 bases between.

The V and J genes are TRBV5-6 and TRBJ2-7; D is possibly TRBD2 (5 bases). Germline V CDR1 and CDR2: SGHDT, YYEEEE. This CDR3 is 15 amino acids long. The ends were cut back, 2 bases at V and 4 bases at J, with 16 bases in the middle. CDR3 bases: TGTGCCAGCAGCTTTGTGGGAGAGGGCAGGTACGAGCAGTACTTC. Its protein is CASSFVGEGRYEQYF.

Of note for this clone: The same CDR3 also results from other DNA sequences found in this sample. The chain employs TRBV3-1 (or the pseudogene TRBV3-2) and TRBJ2-3; D unclear. This CDR3 spans 14 amino acids. Germline assignment: CDR1 LGHDT and CDR2 YNNKEL (reference sequence). V dropped 1 base and J dropped 2 bases, with 7 bases sitting between them. CDR3 loop: CASSQATDTDTQYF. The DNA for the CDR3 is TGTGCCAGCAGCCAAGCTACAGACACAGATACGCAGTATTTT.

This clone was detected only once. The chain carries TRBV28 and TRBJ2-7; perhaps TRBD1 as D (7 bases). V dropped 5 bases and J dropped 7 bases, with 18 bases sitting between them. The CDR3 is 14 amino acids. Germline V lookup: CDR1 MDHEN, CDR2 SYDVKM. As DNA, the CDR3 is TGTGCCAGCAGTGCGGGACAGCGCGTTAAGGAGCAGTACTTC. This sequence encodes CASSAGQRVKEQYF.

The genes are TRBV5-1 and TRBJ1-1, with TRBD1 as a possible D gene (6 bases). In germline, CDR1 is SGHRS, CDR2 YFSETQ. The length of the CDR3 is 15 residues. Trimming stripped 2 bases from V and 4 bases from J, with 15 bases between. The CDR3 bases are TGCGCCAGCAGCTTCCAAGGGGGGGTAGGCACTGAAGCTTTCTTT. Its protein is CASSFQGGVGTEAFF.

V gene TRBV2 combines with J gene TRBJ2-2, with TRBD1 as a possible D gene (5 bases). The CDR3 loop spans 16 amino acids. The germline V gene has CDR1 SNHLY and CDR2 FYNNEI. V lost 4 bases to trimming and J lost 3 bases, with 15 bases between them. This CDR3 reads CASSGEGVKDTGELFF. In DNA, the CDR3 is TGTGCCAGCAGTGGGGAAGGGGTTAAGGACACCGGGGAGCTGTTTTTT.

This rearrangement joins TRBV5-8 to TRBJ2-1, with a weak D call TRBD1 (5 bases). The CDR3 runs to 16 residues. V dropped 0 bases and J dropped 8 bases, with 18 bases sitting between them. Germline V lookup: CDR1 SGHTS, CDR2 YDEGEE. CDR3 bases: TGTGCCAGCAGCTTGGGTCGGCAGGGTGTCCAAGATGAGCAGTTCTTC. Its translation is CASSLGRQGVQDEQFF.

This clone was recorded once. V gene TRBV30 combines with J gene TRBJ2-2, with 7 bases fitting TRBD1. V gave up 0 bases and J gave up 3 bases; unmatched junction bases: 10. This CDR3 is built from 17 residues. Germline CDR1 GTSNPN, CDR2 SVGIG (reference sequence). CDR3 sequence: CAWSVPHTGQHTGELFF. CDR3 nucleotide sequence: TGTGCCTGGAGTGTACCCCATACGGGACAGCACACCGGGGAGCTGTTTTTT.

This clone showed up just a few times. V and J are TRBV6-5 and TRBJ2-7; 9 bases align to TRBD1. The CDR3 runs 15 residues. Germline CDR1 reads MNHEY; CDR2 reads SVGAGI. The J segment lost 3 bases and the V segment lost 4 bases, leaving 7 bases of the junction unmatched. As DNA, the CDR3 is TGTGCCAGCAGTTCGCCCGGGACAGGGTACTACGAGCAGTACTTC. This encodes CASSSPGTGYYEQYF.

The chain recombines TRBV19 with TRBJ2-7, with 8 positions matching TRBD2. This CDR3 is built from 14 residues. The V and J ends lost 9 bases and 4 bases, in that order; junction bases with no gene match: 11. Germline loops: CDR1 LNHDA, CDR2 SQIVND (reference sequence). The CDR3 coding sequence is TGTGCCAGCCGTCCCCACAGCGGGGGATACGAGCAGTACTTC. This gives the protein CASRPHSGGYEQYF.

About this clone itself: The same CDR3 is also encoded by other DNA sequences in this sample. The V gene is TRBV7-8, the J gene TRBJ1-2; 7 nucleotides match TRBD1. The germline V gene has CDR1 SGHVS and CDR2 FQNEAQ. This CDR3 comprises 15 residues. The junction had 3 bases not matched to a gene; V was cut back by 2 bases and J by 0 bases. The CDR3: CASSLRQGANYGYTF. DNA of the CDR3: TGTGCCAGCAGCTTACGCCAGGGGGCTAACTATGGCTACACCTTC. The whole variable domain, remainder taken from reference TRBV7-8 and TRBJ1-2, is GAGVSQSPRYKVAKRGQDVALRCDPISGHVSLFWYQQALGQGPEFLTYFQNEAQLDKSGLPSDRFFAERPEGSVSTLKIQRTQQEDSAVYLCASSLRQGANYGYTFGSGTRLTVV.

The V call is TRBV25-1, the J call TRBJ2-3, with D possibly matching TRBD2 (5 bases). In germline, CDR1 is MGHDK, CDR2 SYGVNS. CDR3 size: 13 residues. V lost 4 bases and J 6 bases, leaving 11 bases between the germline ends. The CDR3 sequence is CASSVTREDTQYF. DNA of the CDR3: TGTGCCAGCAGTGTAACTAGGGAGGATACGCAGTATTTT.

This clone was counted once. The chain has TRBV10-3 and TRBJ2-2; 8 bases are a match to TRBD1. Germline loops: CDR1 ENHRY, CDR2 SYGVKD. The CDR3 has 14 amino acids. V was pared by 6 bases and J by 4 bases, with 4 bases of the junction left unmatched. Here the CDR3 reads CAIRDRVGTGELFF. CDR3 coding DNA: TGTGCCATCAGGGACAGGGTTGGCACCGGGGAGCTGTTTTTT.

The chain links TRBV30 to TRBJ2-1, with 7 nucleotides matching TRBD2. Trimming removed 6 bases from V and 4 bases from J; junction bases left unmatched: 9. Germline V CDR1 and CDR2: GTSNPN, SVGIG (reference sequence). This CDR3 has 14 residues. CDR3 region: CACAGGDPYNEQFF. The CDR3 nucleotides read TGTGCCTGTGCTGGGGGGGATCCGTACAATGAGCAGTTCTTC. The full variable domain, completed using reference TRBV30 and TRBJ2-1, is SQTIHQWPATLVQPVGSPLSLECTVEGTSNPNLYWYRQAAGRGLQLLFYSVGIGQISSEVPQNLSASRPQDRQFILSSKKLLLSDSGFYLCACAGGDPYNEQFFGPGTRLTVL.

The chain links TRBV28 to TRBJ1-2; 9 nucleotides agree with TRBD1. The germline gives CDR1 MDHEN, CDR2 SYDVKM. V shed 3 bases and J 4 bases; nucleotides not matched to a gene: 6. The CDR3 length is 15 residues. The CDR3 DNA follows: TGTGCCAGCAGTTTCAGGGACAGGGACTTCTATGGCTACACCTTC. Its translation: CASSFRDRDFYGYTF.

As concerns this clone: Other nucleotide sequences in the sample specify the same CDR3. V gene TRBV9 combines with J gene TRBJ2-2; TRBD1 is a possible D gene (6 bases). Trimming took 0 bases from V and 2 from J, leaving 11 bases between them. The germline CDR1 and CDR2 sequences are SGDLS and YYNGEE. This CDR3 has 16 amino acids. This CDR3 reads CASSVAQGRNTGELFF. CDR3 bases: TGTGCCAGCAGCGTAGCACAGGGAAGAAACACCGGGGAGCTGTTTTTT. Full variable domain (outside the CDR3, taken from reference TRBV9 and TRBJ2-2): DSGVTQTPKHLITATGQRVTLRCSPRSGDLSVYWYQQSLDQGLQFLIQYYNGEERAKGNILERFSAQQFPDLHSELNLSSLELGDSALYFCASSVAQGRNTGELFFGEGSRLTVL.

Notes on this clone: Within the sample, other DNA sequences also encode this same CDR3. This chain connects TRBV27 to TRBJ1-5, with D maybe TRBD1 (6 bases). The V end lost 5 bases, the J end lost 3 bases, and 11 bases lay between the germline ends. The V gene's germline CDR1 is MNHEY and CDR2 SMNVEV (reference sequence). This CDR3 region has 14 residues. As DNA, the CDR3 is TGTGCCAGCAGTCCGGACAGAGCCAATCAGCCCCAGCATTTT. Its translation is CASSPDRANQPQHF.

This clone was detected only once. V gene TRBV5-1 combines with J gene TRBJ1-6; possibly TRBD1 for D (5 bases). The CDR3 loop spans 18 amino acids. Germline V gene data show CDR1 as SGHRS and CDR2 as YFSETQ. Trimming cost V 0 bases and J 10 bases, with 23 bases left between them. DNA of the CDR3: TGCGCCAGCAGCTTGGCCATTGCTCAGGGTTTCCCGGTCTCACCCCTCCACTTT. Its translation is CASSLAIAQGFPVSPLHF.

This clone was observed once. This same CDR3 is encoded by further DNA sequences in the sample. V is TRBV6-1 and J is TRBJ1-5, with D hard to call. This CDR3 spans 13 amino acids. Germline assignment: CDR1 MNHNS and CDR2 SASEGT. V lost 1 base to trimming and J lost 7 bases, with 8 bases between them. CDR3 sequence (DNA): TGTGCCAGCAGTGAAGTATCCTCCCAGCCCCAGCATTTT. Translating gives CASSEVSSQPQHF.

The chain employs TRBV5-1 and TRBJ2-3; the match to TRBD2 covers 10 bases. V gave up 1 base and J gave up 0 bases; unmatched junction bases: 26. Per the germline V gene, CDR1 is SGHRS and CDR2 is YFSETQ. The CDR3 has 24 amino acids. This CDR3 is CASSLTGRPGTSAFRPTSTDTQYF. The CDR3 DNA is TGCGCCAGCAGCTTGACTGGGCGCCCCGGGACTAGCGCTTTCCGTCCCACTAGCACAGATACGCAGTATTTT.